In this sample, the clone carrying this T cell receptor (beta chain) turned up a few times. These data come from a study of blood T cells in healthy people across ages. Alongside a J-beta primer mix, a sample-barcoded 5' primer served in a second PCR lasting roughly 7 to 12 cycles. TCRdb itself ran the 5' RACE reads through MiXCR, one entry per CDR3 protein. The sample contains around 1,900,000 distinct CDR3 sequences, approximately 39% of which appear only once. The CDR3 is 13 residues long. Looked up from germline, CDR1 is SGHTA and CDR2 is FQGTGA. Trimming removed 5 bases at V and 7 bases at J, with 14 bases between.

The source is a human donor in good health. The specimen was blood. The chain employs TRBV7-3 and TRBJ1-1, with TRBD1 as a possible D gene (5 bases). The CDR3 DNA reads TGTGCCAGCAGCCAACTGCGACAGCGTGAAGCTTTCTTT. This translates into CASSQLRQREAFF.